Shown below are 32 T cell receptor beta chains from a single sample sequenced in a study of PD-1 blockade in mismatch repair-deficient tumors. Libraries were prepared by immunoSEQ multiplex PCR; TCRdb keeps only in-frame clonotypes and omits some of them. The top ten hold approximately 6.7% of the sample, which has some 100,000 clones, 82% seen once. The material was peripheral blood, obtained 30 to 36 weeks after starting pembrolizumab. The receptors stem from an adult with mismatch repair-deficient cancer.

The rearrangement joins TRBV15 to TRBJ2-7; a possible D gene is TRBD2 (5 bases). Trimming removed 0 bases at V and 2 bases at J, with 14 bases between. Germline V gives CDR1 LNHNV, CDR2 YYDKDF (reference sequence). There are 16 residues in the CDR3. DNA of the CDR3: TGTGCCACCAGCAGAGAGCGGGCAGGAGCCCCCTACGAGCAGTACTTC. Translation gives CATSRERAGAPYEQYF.

The J gene is TRBJ1-1, the V gene TRBV4-1, with D possibly matching TRBD1 (5 bases). Trimming pared 1 base from V and 6 bases from J, leaving 18 bases between. This CDR3 has 16 amino acids. The germline gives CDR1 MGHRA, CDR2 YSYEKL. CDR3 amino acids: CASSQVSAGRMPEAFF. CDR3 bases: TGCGCCAGCAGCCAAGTGAGCGCAGGGCGGATGCCTGAAGCTTTCTTT.

V and J are TRBV27 and TRBJ2-1; D gene ambiguous. Germline CDR1 is MNHEY and CDR2 is SMNVEV (reference sequence). This CDR3 has 14 amino acids. Trimming removed 4 bases at V and 7 bases at J, with 14 bases between. CDR3 bases: TGTGCCAGCAGTTCCTGGGCGGCGAGAAATGAGCAGTTCTTC. The encoded protein is CASSSWAARNEQFF.

The chain's CDR3 is CSVAGPLYEQYF. For the CDR3, the DNA is TGCAGCGTGGCAGGACCTCTATACGAGCAGTACTTC. This chain links TRBV29-1 with TRBJ2-7; D remains ambiguous. The CDR3 covers 12 residues. The germline V and J ends were trimmed by 6 bases and 4 bases, with 13 bases remaining between them. Looked up from germline, CDR1 is SQVTM and CDR2 is ANQGSEA.

The CDR3 nucleotides read TGTGCCAGCTCAGAAGATGTCTCCTATGGCTACACCTTC. It translates to CASSEDVSYGYTF. The rearrangement joins TRBV18 to TRBJ1-2; no firm D call. Germline values: CDR1 KGHSH, CDR2 LQKENI. This CDR3 comprises 13 residues. V lost 5 bases and J lost 4, with 11 bases in between. The whole variable domain, remainder taken from reference TRBV18 and TRBJ1-2, is NAGVMQNPRHLVRRRGQEARLRCSPMKGHSHVYWYRQLPEEGLKFMVYLQKENIIDESGMPKERFSAEFPKEGPSILRIQQVVRGDSAAYFCASSEDVSYGYTFGSGTRLTVV.

The V and J genes are TRBV7-9 and TRBJ2-5, with no clear D. V shed 5 bases and J shed 3 bases, with 4 bases lying between them. The CDR3 extends over 11 amino acids. CDR1 and CDR2 (germline): SEHNR, FQNEAQ (reference sequence). CDR3 sequence: CASSTKETQYF. In nucleotides, the CDR3 is TGTGCCAGCAGCACCAAAGAGACCCAGTACTTC.

The V gene is TRBV19, the J gene TRBJ2-5, with D maybe TRBD2 (5 bases). CDR1 is LNHDA and CDR2 is SQIVND in the germline V gene (reference sequence). Trimming removed 4 bases at V and 5 bases at J, with 14 bases between. This CDR3 has 14 amino acids. CDR3 coding DNA: TGTGCCAGTAGTAGGAGCCCCTCGGGGGAGACCCAGTACTTC. It specifies CASSRSPSGETQYF.

The V gene is TRBV5-4, the J gene TRBJ2-5; D possibly corresponds to TRBD1 (6 bases). The germline V gene encodes CDR1 SGHNT and CDR2 YYREEE (reference sequence). V lost 3 bases to trimming and J lost 2 bases, with 11 bases between them. The CDR3 length is 14 residues. CDR3 sequence (DNA): TGTGCCAGCAGCTCCGGGACAAAACAAGAGACCCAGTACTTC. As protein: CASSSGTKQETQYF.

This clone was recorded a few times. The chain has TRBV2 and TRBJ2-7; possible D gene TRBD2, 6 bases. Per the germline V gene, CDR1 is SNHLY and CDR2 is FYNNEI. There are 13 residues in the CDR3. V was cut by 7 bases and J by 3 bases, with 13 bases left in between. CDR3 nucleotides: TGTGCCAGCAACGGCGGGACGGACTACGAGCAGTACTTC. Translation gives CASNGGTDYEQYF.

The CDR3, as DNA: TGTGCCAGCTCACCGGGGCTTAGCAATCAGCCCCAGCATTTT. It yields the protein CASSPGLSNQPQHF. The chain joins TRBV18 to TRBJ1-5, with D possibly TRBD1 on 5 matching bases. Trimming removed 3 bases at V and 0 bases at J, with 6 bases between. This CDR3 comprises 14 residues. Germline CDR1 is KGHSH and CDR2 is LQKENI.

The genes are TRBV7-2 and TRBJ2-7; D is perhaps TRBD2 (6 bases). Germline V gene data show CDR1 as SGHTA and CDR2 as FQGNSA. The CDR3 runs 13 residues. Trimming removed 5 bases from V and 5 bases from J, with 13 bases in between. The CDR3 nucleotides read TGTGCCAGCAGCGCACGGGAGCCGCACGAGCAGTACTTC. Its translation is CASSAREPHEQYF.

This chain uses TRBV6-6 with TRBJ2-5, with unresolved D. Germline CDR1 MNHNY, CDR2 SVGAGI (reference sequence). V lost 6 bases, J lost 6 bases, and 11 bases lay in between. The CDR3 loop spans 12 amino acids. CDR3 in DNA: TGTGCCAGCAGCACCGACTGGAAGACCCAGTACTTC. It specifies CASSTDWKTQYF.

This clone was seen only once. The chain joins TRBV6-1 to TRBJ1-2; 10 bases map to TRBD1. This CDR3 has 13 amino acids. The germline V gene encodes CDR1 MNHNS and CDR2 SASEGT. The V gene end was trimmed by 3 bases and the J gene end by 8 bases; junction bases not matched to a gene: 3. CDR3 protein: CASSERDRGGYTF. The CDR3 coding sequence is TGTGCCAGCAGTGAGAGGGACAGGGGAGGCTACACCTTC.

The chain couples TRBV7-9 to TRBJ1-1; D gene ambiguous. Trimming left V 7 bases short and J 7 bases short, with 13 bases between. Germline CDR1 reads SEHNR; CDR2 reads FQNEAQ (reference sequence). The length of the CDR3 is 12 residues. CDR3 sequence: CASTTLGGEAFF. CDR3 DNA: TGTGCCAGCACCACTCTGGGTGGTGAAGCTTTCTTT.

The chain links TRBV19 to TRBJ1-5, with 9 positions matching TRBD1. V shed 4 bases, J shed 4 bases, and the junction held 2 bases outside the gene matches. The V gene's germline CDR1 is LNHDA and CDR2 SQIVND (reference sequence). CDR3 length equals 14 residues. The CDR3 DNA follows: TGTGCCAGTAGTAAGGACAGGGGAAATCAGCCCCAGCATTTT. This encodes CASSKDRGNQPQHF.

J is TRBJ1-1 and V is TRBV29-1, with TRBD1 identical over 7 bases. The V gene end was trimmed by 8 bases and the J gene end by 1 base; junction bases not matched to a gene: 7. The CDR3 consists of 13 residues. Germline V gives CDR1 SQVTM, CDR2 ANQGSEA. The CDR3 nucleotides are TGCAGCACCCAGACAGGGACGAACACTGAAGCTTTCTTT. Translation: CSTQTGTNTEAFF.

This chain links TRBV5-1 with TRBJ2-7; 12 bases match TRBD2. Germline CDR1 and CDR2: SGHRS and YFSETQ. J lost 7 bases, V lost 4 bases, and 6 bases had no gene match. This CDR3 has 14 residues. Here the CDR3 DNA reads TGCGCCAGCAGCACGACTAGCGGGAGATATGAGCAGTACTTC. Protein: CASSTTSGRYEQYF.

The J gene is TRBJ2-5, the V gene TRBV4-2, with a tentative D call TRBD2 (6 bases). The germline V and J ends were trimmed by 0 bases and 0 bases, with 17 bases remaining between them. CDR3 length: 18 residues. Germline CDR1 is LGHNA and CDR2 is YNFKEQ. CDR3 sequence (DNA): TGTGCCAGCAGCCAAGAGGGCGCCGGGACTGCGTACCAAGAGACCCAGTACTTC. Its protein product is CASSQEGAGTAYQETQYF.

The chain joins TRBV5-6 to TRBJ1-5; the match to TRBD1 covers 10 bases. Germline CDR1 and CDR2: SGHDT and YYEEEE. V trimming: 5 bases; J trimming: 2 bases; junction bases outside the gene matches: 7. The CDR3 covers 16 residues. The CDR3 nucleotides are TGTGCCAGCAGTGACAGGGGGCGCCCCGGCAATCAGCCCCAGCATTTT. It translates to CASSDRGRPGNQPQHF.

The chain joins TRBV28 to TRBJ2-1; D may be TRBD2 (6 bases). This CDR3 is 13 amino acids long. Germline V gene data show CDR1 as MDHEN and CDR2 as SYDVKM. V gave up 5 bases and J gave up 10 bases, with 15 bases separating them. The CDR3 DNA reads TGTGCCAGCAGTATTAGCGGTACGAGGGAGCAGTTCTTC. Its protein product is CASSISGTREQFF. Supplemented by reference TRBV28 and TRBJ2-1, the full variable domain reads DVKVTQSSRYLVKRTGEKVFLECVQDMDHENMFWYRQDPGLGLRLIYFSYDVKMKEKGDIPEGYSVSREKKERFSLILESASTNQTSMYLCASSISGTREQFFGPGTRLTVL.

The chain joins TRBV7-3 to TRBJ2-6; no clear D. Trimming stripped 5 bases from V and 0 bases from J, with 5 bases between. CDR1 is SGHTA, CDR2 FQGTGA, per germline. CDR3 length: 14 amino acids. The chain's CDR3 is CASSVSSGANVLTF. DNA of the CDR3: TGTGCCAGCAGCGTAAGCTCTGGGGCCAACGTCCTGACTTTC. The variable domain in full, with the rest retrieved from reference TRBV7-3 and TRBJ2-6, is GAGVSQTPSNKVTEKGKYVELRCDPISGHTALYWYRQSLGQGPEFLIYFQGTGAADDSGLPNDRFFAVRPEGSVSTLKIQRTERGDSAVYLCASSVSSGANVLTFGAGSRLTVL.

V and J are TRBV19 and TRBJ2-1; no clear D gene. In germline, CDR1 is LNHDA, CDR2 SQIVND (reference sequence). V dropped 3 bases and J dropped 7 bases, with 16 bases sitting between them. This CDR3 region has 15 residues. The CDR3 loop is CASSMGQHPRNEQFF. The CDR3 nucleotides are TGTGCCAGTAGTATGGGTCAGCATCCAAGGAATGAGCAGTTCTTC.

This clone was observed once. CDR3 in DNA: TGTGCCAGCTTTAACAGTCTTTACGAGCAGTACTTC. It is translated as CASFNSLYEQYF. The chain carries TRBV7-8 and TRBJ2-7; D unresolved. The CDR3 loop spans 12 amino acids. The ends were cut back, 8 bases at V and 4 bases at J, with 12 bases in the middle. Germline V lookup: CDR1 SGHVS, CDR2 FQNEAQ.

This chain joins TRBV11-2 and TRBJ2-7; D is perhaps TRBD2 (6 bases). With 1 base removed from V and 0 bases from J, the gap between germline ends came to 10 bases. Germline V gene lookup returns CDR1 SGHAT and CDR2 FQNNGV. The CDR3 extends over 15 amino acids. CDR3 nucleotides: TGTGCCAGCAGCTTAGGGGGTAGCGGCTCCTACGAGCAGTACTTC. Its protein is CASSLGGSGSYEQYF.

The V gene is TRBV29-1, the J gene TRBJ2-3, with 8 bases aligning to TRBD2. J gave up 8 bases and V 3 bases, and 10 bases lay outside the gene matches. Germline V gives CDR1 SQVTM, CDR2 ANQGSEA. This CDR3 is 14 amino acids long. The CDR3 reads CSVDGGRGAGTQYF. For the CDR3, the DNA is TGCAGCGTTGACGGGGGGCGGGGGGCTGGTACGCAGTATTTT.

The chain carries TRBV10-3 and TRBJ2-7; 7 nucleotides align to TRBD1. From germline, CDR1 is ENHRY and CDR2 SYGVKD. The V and J ends lost 0 bases and 1 base, in that order; junction bases with no gene match: 3. There are 15 residues in the CDR3. Here the CDR3 DNA reads TGTGCCATCAGTGAGTCCGGGACAGCTTCCTACGAGCAGTACTTC. Encoded protein: CAISESGTASYEQYF.

This chain uses TRBV5-8 with TRBJ2-1; unclear D gene. The CDR3 has 11 amino acids. CDR1 and CDR2 (germline): SGHTS, YDEGEE. Trimming took off 0 bases at V and 7 bases at J, with 2 bases between the two ends. As DNA, the CDR3 is TGTGCCAGCAGCTTGGGAAATGAGCAGTTCTTC. It yields the protein CASSLGNEQFF.

The V call is TRBV11-2, the J call TRBJ1-1; tentatively, D is TRBD1 (6 bases). The V end lost 3 bases, the J end lost 4 bases, and 18 bases lay between the germline ends. This CDR3 has 16 residues. Germline lookup yields CDR1 SGHAT and CDR2 FQNNGV. The CDR3 protein is CASSFWARGDGTEAFF. As DNA, the CDR3 is TGTGCCAGCAGCTTCTGGGCGAGGGGGGATGGCACTGAAGCTTTCTTT.

V gene TRBV7-8 combines with J gene TRBJ1-5, with 10 bases fitting TRBD1. Germline V gives CDR1 SGHVS, CDR2 FQNEAQ. This CDR3 contains 17 residues. Germline trimming cut 2 bases from V and 5 bases from J; bases unmatched to any gene: 9. CDR3 coding DNA: TGTGCCAGCAGCTTAATTCCCTCCGGGACAGGGGATCAGCCCCAGCATTTT. It translates to CASSLIPSGTGDQPQHF. Full variable domain (missing parts from reference TRBV7-8 and TRBJ1-5): GAGVSQSPRYKVAKRGQDVALRCDPISGHVSLFWYQQALGQGPEFLTYFQNEAQLDKSGLPSDRFFAERPEGSVSTLKIQRTQQEDSAVYLCASSLIPSGTGDQPQHFGDGTRLSIL.

V and J are TRBV23-1 and TRBJ2-7, with 8 bases that match TRBD2. TRBV23-1 is filed as an ORF, its function uncertain. The V and J ends lost 6 bases and 5 bases, in that order; junction bases with no gene match: 9. The CDR3 is made up of 14 amino acids. CDR3 loop: CASSQGSSGNEQYF. The CDR3 nucleotides read TGCGCCAGCAGCCAAGGGAGTAGCGGGAACGAGCAGTACTTC.

This clone was found a few times. The genes are TRBV16 and TRBJ2-7; 8 nucleotides align to TRBD2. The germline V gene encodes CDR1 KGHSY and CDR2 FQNENV. V lost 2 bases, J lost 7 bases, and 10 bases stayed unmatched. This CDR3 has 15 amino acids. In nucleotides, the CDR3 is TGTGCCAGCAGCCAAAGGTTTGGTAGCGGGATGGAGCAGTACTTC. Its protein is CASSQRFGSGMEQYF.

Worth noting for this clone: The same CDR3 is also encoded by other DNA sequences in this sample. V and J are TRBV5-4 and TRBJ2-7; no reliable D call. Germline lookup yields CDR1 SGHNT and CDR2 YYREEE (reference sequence). The CDR3 is made up of 13 amino acids. Trimming left V 0 bases short and J 0 bases short, with 4 bases between. CDR3 DNA: TGTGCCAGCAGCTTGGGTAGCTCCTACGAGCAGTACTTC. Translated: CASSLGSSYEQYF.